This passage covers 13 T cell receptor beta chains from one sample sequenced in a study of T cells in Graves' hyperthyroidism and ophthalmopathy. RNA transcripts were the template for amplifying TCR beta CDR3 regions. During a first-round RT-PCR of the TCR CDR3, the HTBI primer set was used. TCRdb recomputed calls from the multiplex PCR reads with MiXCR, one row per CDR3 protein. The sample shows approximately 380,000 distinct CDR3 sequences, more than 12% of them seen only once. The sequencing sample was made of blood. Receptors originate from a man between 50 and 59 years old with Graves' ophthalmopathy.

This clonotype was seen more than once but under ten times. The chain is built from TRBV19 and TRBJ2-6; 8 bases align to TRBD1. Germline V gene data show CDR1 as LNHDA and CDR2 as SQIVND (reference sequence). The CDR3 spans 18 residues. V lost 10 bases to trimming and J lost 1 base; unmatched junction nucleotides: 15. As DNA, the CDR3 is TGTGCCAACAGTGACAGGGGTAATTCCCTTTCTGGGGCCAACGTCCTGACTTTC. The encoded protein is CANSDRGNSLSGANVLTF.

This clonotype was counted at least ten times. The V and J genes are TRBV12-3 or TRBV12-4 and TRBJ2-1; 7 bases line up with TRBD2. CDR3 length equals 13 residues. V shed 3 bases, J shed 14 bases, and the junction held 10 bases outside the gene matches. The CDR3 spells CASSLRSGGQEFF. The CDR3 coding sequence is TGTGCCAGCAGTTTGAGGTCGGGAGGTCAGGAGTTCTTC.

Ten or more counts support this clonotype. The CDR3 nucleotides are TGTGCCAGCAGTTTCATGGGCGGGGAGCTGTTTTTT. Protein sequence: CASSFMGGELFF. The chain joins TRBV12-3 or TRBV12-4 to TRBJ2-2, with D unclear. CDR3 length equals 12 residues. The V gene lost 3 bases and the J gene lost 7 bases, with 6 bases spanning the gap.

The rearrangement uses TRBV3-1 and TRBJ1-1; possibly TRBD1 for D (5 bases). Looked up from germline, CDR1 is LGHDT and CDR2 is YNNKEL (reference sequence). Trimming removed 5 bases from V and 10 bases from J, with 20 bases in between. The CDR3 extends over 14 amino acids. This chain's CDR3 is CASSNFAGPGGAFF. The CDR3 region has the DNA TGTGCCAGCAGCAACTTTGCAGGGCCTGGTGGAGCTTTCTTT. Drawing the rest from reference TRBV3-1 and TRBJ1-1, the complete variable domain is DTAVSQTPKYLVTQMGNDKSIKCEQNLGHDTMYWYKQDSKKFLKIMFSYNNKELIINETVPNRFSPKSPDKAHLNLHINSLELGDSAVYFCASSNFAGPGGAFFGQGTRLTVV.

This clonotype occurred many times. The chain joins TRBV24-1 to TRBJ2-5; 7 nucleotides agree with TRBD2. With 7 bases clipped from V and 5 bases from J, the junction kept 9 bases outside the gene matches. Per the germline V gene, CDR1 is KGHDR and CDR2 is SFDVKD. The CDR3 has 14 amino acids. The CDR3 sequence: CATRGRGSGETQYF. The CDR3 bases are TGTGCCACCAGAGGGAGGGGATCTGGGGAGACCCAGTACTTC.

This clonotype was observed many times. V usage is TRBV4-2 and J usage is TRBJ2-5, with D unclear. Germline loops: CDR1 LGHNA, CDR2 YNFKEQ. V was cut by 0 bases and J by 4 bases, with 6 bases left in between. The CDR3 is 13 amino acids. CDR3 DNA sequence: TGTGCCAGCAGCCAAGATTTCCTAGAGACCCAGTACTTC. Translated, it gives CASSQDFLETQYF.

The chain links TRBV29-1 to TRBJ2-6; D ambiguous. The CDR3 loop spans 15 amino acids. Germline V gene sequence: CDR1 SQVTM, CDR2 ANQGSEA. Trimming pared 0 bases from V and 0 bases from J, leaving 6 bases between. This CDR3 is CSVEEISSGANVLTF. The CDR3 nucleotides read TGCAGCGTTGAAGAGATCAGCTCTGGGGCCAACGTCCTGACTTTC.

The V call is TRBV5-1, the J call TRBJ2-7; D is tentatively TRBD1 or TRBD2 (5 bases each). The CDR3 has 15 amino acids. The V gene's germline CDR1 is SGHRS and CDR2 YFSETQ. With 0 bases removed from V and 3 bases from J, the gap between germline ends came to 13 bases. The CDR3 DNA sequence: TGCGCCAGCAGCTTGGACGGGACCTCACTCTACGAGCAGTACTTC. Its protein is CASSLDGTSLYEQYF.

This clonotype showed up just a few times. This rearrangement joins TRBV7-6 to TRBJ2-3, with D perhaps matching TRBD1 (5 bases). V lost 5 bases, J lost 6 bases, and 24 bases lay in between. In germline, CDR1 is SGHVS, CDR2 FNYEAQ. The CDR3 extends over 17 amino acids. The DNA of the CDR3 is TGTGCCAGCAGCCAGCACCAAGGGTCAGGGCTGGGGGATACGCAGTATTTT. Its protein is CASSQHQGSGLGDTQYF.

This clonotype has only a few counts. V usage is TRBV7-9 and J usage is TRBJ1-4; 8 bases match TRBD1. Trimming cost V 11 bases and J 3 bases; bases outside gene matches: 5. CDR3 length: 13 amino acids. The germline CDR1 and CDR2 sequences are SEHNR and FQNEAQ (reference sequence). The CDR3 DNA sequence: TGTGCCGTGACAGGGGCTGCTAATGAAAAACTGTTTTTT. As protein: CAVTGAANEKLFF. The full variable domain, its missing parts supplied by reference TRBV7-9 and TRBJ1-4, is DTGVSQNPRHKITKRGQNVTFRCDPISEHNRLYWYRQTLGQGPEFLTYFQNEAQLEKSRLLSDRFSAERPKGSFSTLEIQRTEQGDSAMYLCAVTGAANEKLFFGSGTQLSVL.

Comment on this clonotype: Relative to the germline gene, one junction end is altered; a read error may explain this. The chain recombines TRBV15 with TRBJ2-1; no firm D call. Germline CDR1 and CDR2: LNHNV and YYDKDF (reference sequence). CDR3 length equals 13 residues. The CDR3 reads CATSPGVRDEQLF. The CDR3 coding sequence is TGTGCCACCAGCCCGGGCGTTAGGGATGAGCAGCTCTTC.

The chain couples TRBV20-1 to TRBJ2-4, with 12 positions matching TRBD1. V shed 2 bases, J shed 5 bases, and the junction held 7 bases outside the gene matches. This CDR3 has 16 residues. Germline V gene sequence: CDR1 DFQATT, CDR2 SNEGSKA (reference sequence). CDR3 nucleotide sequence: TGCAGTGCTAGAATACCGGGACAGGGGGCACAAAACATTCAGTACTTC. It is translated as CSARIPGQGAQNIQYF.

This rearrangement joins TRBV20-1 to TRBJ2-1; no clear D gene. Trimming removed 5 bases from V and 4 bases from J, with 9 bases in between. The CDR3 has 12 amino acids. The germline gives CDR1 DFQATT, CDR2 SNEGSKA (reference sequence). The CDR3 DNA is TGCAGTGCTCAAGACAATTACAATGAGCAGTTCTTC. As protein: CSAQDNYNEQFF.